These 4 T cell receptor beta chains were all obtained from the same sample, sequenced in a study of shared clonotypes between healthy human individuals. The method was immunoSEQ multiplex PCR; TCRdb's version includes in-frame clones alone and lacks a portion of them. The sample holds about half a million clones, roughly 78% seen once. Sequencing input: PBMCs. The receptors here all came from a woman between 40 and 50 years old in good health. Some clones in this sample may be carry-over from other donors' samples.

The chain joins TRBV12-1 to TRBJ2-1; TRBD2 is the table's D call, not checked against the DNA. TRBV12-1 is designated a pseudogene. The CDR3 is 18 residues long. CDR3 coding DNA: TGTGCCAGCAGCTTAGCACTAGCGGGAAGGAGCTCCTACAATGAGCAGTTCTTC. Its protein product is CASSLALAGRSSYNEQFF.

The chain recombines TRBV15 with TRBJ1-3; 8 nucleotides match TRBD1. The CDR3 sequence is 15 residues long. The ends lost 1 base at V and 4 bases at J; junction bases unmatched: 3. Germline V CDR1 and CDR2: LNHNV, YYDKDF (reference sequence). CDR3 coding DNA: TGTGCCACCAGCAGAGGGGACAGGCAGGGAAACACCATATATTTT. Translating it yields CATSRGDRQGNTIYF. Combining the CDR3 with reference TRBV15 and TRBJ1-3 gives the whole variable domain DAMVIQNPRYQVTQFGKPVTLSCSQTLNHNVMYWYQQKSSQAPKLLFHYYDKDFNNEADTPDNFQSRRPNTSFCFLDIRSPGLGDTAMYLCATSRGDRQGNTIYFGEGSWLTVV.

The gene calls are TRBV6-6 and TRBJ1-4, with D possibly matching TRBD1 (5 bases). CDR1 MNHNY and CDR2 SVGAGI come from the germline V gene (reference sequence). The CDR3 totals 16 residues. V was pared by 6 bases and J by 3 bases, with 17 bases between. The CDR3 DNA follows: TGTGCCAGCAGGTTGGGACCCACTAGGGCTAATGAAAAACTGTTTTTT. Protein sequence: CASRLGPTRANEKLFF.

The V gene is TRBV5-6, the J gene TRBJ1-6; D not certain. The CDR3 covers 14 residues. The V end lost 4 bases, the J end lost 3 bases, and 8 bases lay between the germline ends. The germline CDR1 and CDR2 sequences are SGHDT and YYEEEE. The CDR3 sequence: CASSAYNYNSPLHF. DNA for the CDR3: TGTGCCAGCAGCGCCTACAACTATAATTCACCCCTCCACTTT.